Sequencing of this T cell receptor beta chain was carried out in a study of control samples from healthy donors and cancer patients. Trimming removed 0 bases at V and 13 bases at J, with 13 bases between. The CDR3 runs 12 residues. Some clones are missing from TCRdb's copy, which holds only in-frame ones; the method was immunoSEQ multiplex PCR. The table includes about 130,000 clones, more than 85% detected once. The sequence came from a man between 45 and 60 years old with head and neck cancer. The rearrangement links TRBV5-3 to TRBJ1-2; D possibly corresponds to TRBD1 (5 bases). TRBV5-3 is an ORF; its function is uncertain. Sequenced material: PBMCs. The CDR3 DNA sequence: TGTGCCAGAAGCTTGGCGGGGGGTGCGGGCACCTTC. It translates to CARSLAGGAGTF.